Each of the 16 T cell receptor beta chains below was sequenced from the same sample in a study of T cell responses to AZD1222 COVID-19 vaccine. TCRdb's copy holds only in-frame clones and misses some; the assay was immunoSEQ multiplex PCR. Of around 130,000 clones in the sample, 88% are singletons; the top ten hold around 5.3%. The source material was peripheral blood, sampled 28 days after the second AZD1222 dose. Source of these receptors: an adult who received the AZD1222 COVID-19 vaccine.

The chain has TRBV5-1 and TRBJ2-5; 8 bases match TRBD1. This CDR3 has 14 amino acids. Losses at the gene ends were 1 base for V and 5 bases for J; bases not matched to a gene: 4. Germline CDR1 SGHRS, CDR2 YFSETQ. The CDR3 region is CASSLQGAGETQYF. CDR3 bases: TGCGCCAGCAGCTTGCAGGGGGCAGGGGAGACCCAGTACTTC.

The V gene is TRBV5-1, the J gene TRBJ1-6; D unclear. Germline V CDR1 and CDR2: SGHRS, YFSETQ. There are 15 residues in the CDR3. Trimming cost V 4 bases and J 5 bases, with 13 bases left between them. The CDR3 DNA reads as TGCGCCAGCAGCGGCACGGCGGTCGATAATTCACCCCTCCACTTT. As protein: CASSGTAVDNSPLHF. The full variable domain, completed using reference TRBV5-1 and TRBJ1-6, is KAGVTQTPRYLIKTRGQQVTLSCSPISGHRSVSWYQQTPGQGLQFLFEYFSETQRNKGNFPGRFSGRQFSNSRSEMNVSTLELGDSALYLCASSGTAVDNSPLHFGNGTRLTVT.

Details on this clone: This specimen includes other DNA sequences encoding the same CDR3. The chain is built from TRBV30 and TRBJ2-7; D unresolved. Per germline, CDR1 GTSNPN and CDR2 SVGIG (reference sequence). There are 11 residues in the CDR3. Trimming took off 3 bases at V and 1 base at J, with 4 bases between the two ends. The CDR3 region is CAWSGSYEQYF. CDR3 DNA sequence: TGTGCCTGGAGCGGTTCCTACGAGCAGTACTTC.

The chain has TRBV28 and TRBJ1-6; TRBD1 agrees at 9 bases. With 5 bases clipped from V and 14 bases from J, the junction kept 16 bases outside the gene matches. The germline V gene encodes CDR1 MDHEN and CDR2 SYDVKM. CDR3 size: 16 residues. CDR3 amino acids: CASSETPGTGLTALHF. The CDR3 region has the DNA TGTGCCAGCAGTGAAACCCCCGGGACAGGGCTCACCGCCCTCCACTTT.

The rearrangement uses TRBV19 and TRBJ2-7; D possibly uses TRBD1 or TRBD2 (5 bases each). This CDR3 is built from 16 residues. Trimming removed 3 bases at V and 3 bases at J, with 18 bases between. The V gene's germline CDR1 is LNHDA and CDR2 SQIVND (reference sequence). The DNA for the CDR3 is TGTGCCAGTAGTATTCTGAAGGGGACGGAACGCTACGAGCAGTACTTC. This sequence encodes CASSILKGTERYEQYF.

The V and J genes are TRBV10-3 and TRBJ1-2; TRBD1 aligns across 7 bases. From germline, CDR1 is ENHRY and CDR2 SYGVKD. The CDR3 totals 14 residues. V trimming: 8 bases; J trimming: 2 bases; junction bases outside the gene matches: 8. The CDR3 is CAIGARDRNYGYTF. The CDR3 DNA sequence: TGTGCCATCGGGGCGCGGGACAGAAACTATGGCTACACCTTC.

This chain links TRBV6-5 with TRBJ1-1; 9 bases fit TRBD1. Trimming took 4 bases from V and 5 from J; bases not matched to a gene: 5. CDR1 is MNHEY, CDR2 SVGAGI, per germline. This CDR3 comprises 14 residues. CDR3 DNA: TGTGCCAGCAGTTTTACAGGGGGCTGGACTGAAGCTTTCTTT. As protein: CASSFTGGWTEAFF.

This rearrangement joins TRBV3-1 (or the pseudogene TRBV3-2) to TRBJ2-5; 9 bases match TRBD1. Germline V gives CDR1 LGHDT, CDR2 YNNKEL (reference sequence). The CDR3 is 14 residues long. V shed 6 bases, J shed 4 bases, and the junction held 6 bases outside the gene matches. The CDR3 protein is CASRPDRGGETQYF. CDR3 DNA sequence: TGTGCCAGCAGACCCGACAGGGGGGGAGAGACCCAGTACTTC.

This clone appeared a single time. The V call is TRBV11-2, the J call TRBJ1-1, with a tentative D call TRBD1 (5 bases). The CDR3 is made up of 13 amino acids. V gave up 5 bases and J gave up 2 bases, with 9 bases separating them. Looked up from germline, CDR1 is SGHAT and CDR2 is FQNNGV. The DNA of the CDR3 is TGTGCCAGCAGCACGACAGTTAACACTGAAGCTTTCTTT. Amino acid sequence: CASSTTVNTEAFF.

This chain connects TRBV6-5 to TRBJ1-1, with D perhaps matching TRBD1 (6 bases). The CDR3 runs to 13 residues. Germline assignment: CDR1 MNHEY and CDR2 SVGAGI. V lost 5 bases and J 3 bases, leaving 10 bases between the germline ends. CDR3 in amino acids: CASSIQGDTEAFF. The CDR3 coding sequence is TGTGCCAGCAGTATACAGGGAGACACTGAAGCTTTCTTT.

The chain employs TRBV5-1 and TRBJ2-7; TRBD2 might be the D (6 bases). Germline V gives CDR1 SGHRS, CDR2 YFSETQ. This CDR3 contains 14 residues. V was shortened by 2 bases and J by 5 bases, with 14 bases between the two germline ends. This chain's CDR3 is CASSLGAGNDEQYF. As DNA, the CDR3 is TGCGCCAGCAGCTTAGGTGCGGGGAATGACGAGCAGTACTTC.

The chain combines TRBV15 with TRBJ2-2; possible D gene TRBD2, 5 bases. The V and J ends lost 1 base and 0 bases respectively, with 9 bases between them. CDR3 size: 16 residues. Germline CDR1 LNHNV, CDR2 YYDKDF (reference sequence). This chain's CDR3 is CATSRARSANTGELFF. Here the CDR3 DNA reads TGTGCCACCAGCAGAGCCCGTAGCGCGAACACCGGGGAGCTGTTTTTT. The full variable domain, in which reference TRBV15 and TRBJ2-2 provide the parts outside the CDR3, is DAMVIQNPRYQVTQFGKPVTLSCSQTLNHNVMYWYQQKSSQAPKLLFHYYDKDFNNEADTPDNFQSRRPNTSFCFLDIRSPGLGDTAMYLCATSRARSANTGELFFGEGSRLTVL.

The chain uses TRBV6-5 and TRBJ2-1, with a tentative D call TRBD1 (5 bases). This CDR3 is built from 15 residues. Per the germline V gene, CDR1 is MNHEY and CDR2 is SVGAGI. V lost 6 bases, J lost 0 bases, and 12 bases lay in between. CDR3 DNA: TGTGCCAGCAGACCACAGGCAGACTCCTACAATGAGCAGTTCTTC. It yields the protein CASRPQADSYNEQFF.

The chain couples TRBV9 to TRBJ2-7; D uncertain. The V and J ends lost 3 bases and 4 bases respectively, with 11 bases between them. Per germline, CDR1 SGDLS and CDR2 YYNGEE. This CDR3 has 13 amino acids. CDR3 sequence reads: CASSGQVGYEQYF. In DNA, the CDR3 is TGTGCCAGCAGCGGCCAAGTAGGTTACGAGCAGTACTTC.

The chain joins TRBV27 to TRBJ1-2; 11 nucleotides agree with TRBD1. There are 17 residues in the CDR3. The V segment lost 6 bases and the J segment 0 bases; nucleotides outside the gene matches: 9. The germline V gene has CDR1 MNHEY and CDR2 SMNVEV (reference sequence). The DNA of the CDR3 is TGTGCCAGCAGCTCGGCGGGACAGGGGGTGACTAACTATGGCTACACCTTC. The encoded protein is CASSSAGQGVTNYGYTF.

This clone came up once. This chain joins TRBV29-1 and TRBJ2-7, with 9 bases fitting TRBD1. The CDR3 consists of 14 residues. In germline, CDR1 is SQVTM, CDR2 ANQGSEA. The J segment lost 1 base and the V segment lost 4 bases, leaving 5 bases of the junction unmatched. This CDR3 reads CSVGPGQGSYEQYF. In DNA form, the CDR3 reads TGCAGCGTTGGACCAGGACAGGGGTCCTACGAGCAGTACTTC.